This T cell receptor (beta chain) was sequenced for a study of T-cell memory formation after mild COVID-19 (TCRdb year 2021). The study in broad terms: TCR sequence clusters from the two donors were found to be largely donor specific. In two donors, T-cell clones that expanded and contracted after mild COVID-19 were followed by sequencing TCRalpha and TCRbeta repertoires longitudinally. Two young, previously healthy adult volunteers, one female and one male, were included in the cohort.

Ficoll-Paque density gradient centrifugation was the method used to isolate PBMCs. As to this clonotype: This clone's antigen is unknown. Within one base of it there is no much larger clone, and no base qualities were kept.

The CDR3 spans 16 residues, from the cysteine through the phenylalanine. Here the CDR3 DNA is all that survives: 48 bases in frame from base 1. CDR1 and CDR2, looked up from the germline V gene, are MGHRA and YSYEKL. V and J are trimmed by 3 bases and 1 base, and the gene matches miss 3 bases of the junction. TCRdb names Illumina NovaSeq 6000 as the instrument used. Using 5'RACE with constant-segment primers, TCRalpha and TCRbeta cDNA libraries were constructed, with sample barcodes and unique molecular identifiers added in the process. Trizol reagent was used to extract RNA from every sample. Amplification of the libraries took two PCR steps, and the second step added a second sample barcode plus Illumina TruSeq adapters. The libraries were sequenced on an Illumina NovaSeq using 2 x 150 bp paired-end reads. On the study's bioinformatics: The reads were demultiplexed and collapsed into UMI-guided consensus sequences using migec v1.2.7. Using mixcr v2.1.11, UMI consensuses were aligned to TRA and TRB V and J templates and then assembled into clonotypes. A clonotype was counted as expanded or contracted only when both edgeR and NoisET called the clonotype significant, with the noise models trained on biological replicates. For edgeR calls, a false discovery rate-adjusted p below 0.01 and a log2 fold-change threshold of 1 were applied. PCA with hierarchical clustering of max-normalized trajectories of the 1000 most abundant clonotypes was used as exploratory dynamics analysis. The CD4 or CD8 phenotype of responding clones was assigned using the separately sequenced CD4+ and CD8+ repertoires. The public reads were run again by TCRdb, first through fastp at Q25 and then through MiXCR, and only productive beta chains were kept. A single entry per CDR3 protein holds the most common genes and DNA from its merged rows. TCRdb, not the authors, supplied the V and J calls. The sample has about 90,000 distinct CDR3 sequences on record, approximately 13% of them singletons. The ten largest clones capture about 26% of the sample.

What the work shows at the level of the full study, not this receptor alone: The study included only a couple of mild cases, and larger cohorts that include severe cases with pre-infection samples were judged to be necessary. Balanced CD4/CD8 phenotypes were observed for clones contracting from day 15 to 85, whereas a bias towards CD4+ was observed for a second wave of clones expanding from day 15 to 37. SARS-CoV-2 specificity was not confirmed for the second-wave clones peaking on day 37. Some responding clones were found in pre-infection memory, which suggests that pre-existing cross-reactive memory T cells took part in the SARS-CoV-2 response. Contracting CD4+ clones were found mainly in CM and EM memory subsets, while CD8+ clones were enriched in EMRA.

This receptor was identified in an adult woman who had mild COVID-19 (a few samples of this study predate the infection). The sample titles of this study are shuffled in the database, so cell type and time point are left out; the donor was told from shared clones. This sequence uses TRBV4-1 and TRBJ2-3, with 11 bases in between that match TRBD2. Sample: PBMCs or a T cell subset sorted from them (not recorded which). The CDR3 sequence is CASSHMTSGGTDTQYF. The DNA sequence follows: TGCGCCAGCAGCCACATGACTAGCGGGGGCACAGATACGCAGTATTTT.